The sequence of this TCR beta chain was determined in a study of T cell responses to AZD1222 COVID-19 vaccine. Overall study findings and caveats: Repertoires in all cases were sampled only once the peak T cell response had passed. The study found Spike-specific TCR breadth and depth rose after two AZD1222 doses.

With 5 bases clipped from V and 0 bases from J, the junction kept 8 bases outside the gene matches. Germline values: CDR1 MNHEY, CDR2 SVGEGT. This CDR3 comprises 17 residues. This clone was detected only once. The antigen is unknown. Data came from immunoSEQ multiplex PCR; TCRdb stores just in-frame clones and leaves some out. The sample contains more than 140,000 clones, about 93% of which appear only once. Sequencing used peripheral blood, obtained on day 0 of AZD1222 vaccination. The chain is built from TRBV6-2 or TRBV6-3 and TRBJ1-5, with 9 bases lining up with TRBD1. This receptor was taken from an adult in good health. The CDR3 sequence is CASSPDRGWNSNQPQHF. The CDR3 DNA reads TGTGCCAGCAGTCCGGACAGGGGATGGAATAGCAATCAGCCCCAGCATTTT.